The 21 T cell receptor beta chains below were found in one sample sequenced in a study of human versus mouse CDR3 diversity and MHC coevolution. Measured with immunoSEQ multiplex PCR; TCRdb has only the in-frame clones, and not every one. The sample yields about 81,000 clones, around 93% seen once. The sequencing sample was made of naive CD4+ T cells from blood. As to subset: CD45RO-negative CD62L-positive naive CD4 T cells. Source of these receptors: a person between 25 and 69 years old in good health.

This chain joins TRBV7-6 and TRBJ2-1, with 9 bases identical to TRBD2. The CDR3 extends over 15 amino acids. CDR1 is SGHVS, CDR2 FNYEAQ, per germline. V lost 4 bases and J lost 10; bases outside the gene matches: 11. The DNA for the CDR3 is TGTGCCAGCAGCTACAGCGGGGGGCCCGCTGTCGAGCAGTTCTTC. Protein: CASSYSGGPAVEQFF. Based on the CDR3 plus reference TRBV7-6 and TRBJ2-1, the full variable domain is GAGVSQSPRYKVTKRGQDVALRCDPISGHVSLYWYRQALGQGPEFLTYFNYEAQQDKSGLPNDRFSAERPEGSISTLTIQRTEQRDSAMYRCASSYSGGPAVEQFFGPGTRLTVL.

This clone was recorded once. The same CDR3 also results from other DNA sequences found in this sample. The V and J genes are TRBV30 and TRBJ2-5; D is ambiguous. V was shortened by 3 bases and J by 5 bases, with 7 bases between the two germline ends. Per germline, CDR1 GTSNPN and CDR2 SVGIG (reference sequence). The CDR3 covers 11 residues. CDR3 amino acids: CAWSPRETQYF. CDR3 in DNA: TGTGCCTGGAGCCCTAGGGAGACCCAGTACTTC.

The chain carries TRBV11-2 and TRBJ2-7, with 12 bases identical to TRBD1. The V and J ends lost 4 bases and 6 bases, in that order; junction bases with no gene match: 4. Germline V gives CDR1 SGHAT, CDR2 FQNNGV. CDR3 length: 14 residues. In nucleotides, the CDR3 is TGTGCCAGCAGCTCCGGGACAGGGGGCGCCGAGCAGTACTTC. This gives the protein CASSSGTGGAEQYF.

The rearrangement uses TRBV30 and TRBJ1-5; possibly TRBD1 for D (6 bases). Germline V gene data show CDR1 as GTSNPN and CDR2 as SVGIG (reference sequence). V was clipped by 3 bases and J by 3 bases, with 9 bases between them. This CDR3 contains 13 residues. CDR3 nucleotides: TGTGCCTGGAGCCGGGACACCAATCAGCCCCAGCATTTT. Translation: CAWSRDTNQPQHF.

The CDR3 is CASSAIRQGSSNQPQHF. DNA for the CDR3: TGTGCCAGCAGTGCGATTCGACAGGGTTCGAGCAATCAGCCCCAGCATTTT. J is TRBJ1-5 and V is TRBV6-1; 7 positions match TRBD1. V trimming: 4 bases; J trimming: 1 base; junction bases outside the gene matches: 10. CDR3 length: 17 residues. CDR1 MNHNS and CDR2 SASEGT come from the germline V gene.

V and J are TRBV27 and TRBJ2-7; 7 positions match TRBD1. The CDR3 spans 14 residues. The V gene end was trimmed by 5 bases and the J gene end by 2 bases; junction bases not matched to a gene: 6. Germline loops: CDR1 MNHEY, CDR2 SMNVEV (reference sequence). CDR3 DNA: TGTGCCAGCAGTACTCCGGGACAGACCTACGAGCAGTACTTC. This translates into CASSTPGQTYEQYF.

The V call is TRBV6-6, the J call TRBJ2-7, with TRBD2 matching over 7 bases. CDR1 and CDR2 (germline): MNHNY, SVGAGI (reference sequence). V lost 5 bases, J lost 3 bases, and 7 bases stayed unmatched. This CDR3 is built from 14 residues. The chain's CDR3 is CASSRAAGDYEQYF. The CDR3 nucleotides are TGTGCCAGCAGTCGGGCCGCGGGGGACTACGAGCAGTACTTC.

The gene calls are TRBV5-1 and TRBJ2-3; TRBD1 matches at 8 bases. CDR1 is SGHRS and CDR2 is YFSETQ in the germline V gene. This CDR3 spans 15 amino acids. V lost 0 bases to trimming and J lost 7 bases; unmatched junction nucleotides: 7. CDR3 loop: CASSLGQGLGNTQYF. Written as DNA, the CDR3 is TGCGCCAGCAGCTTGGGACAGGGGTTGGGGAATACGCAGTATTTT. Drawing the rest from reference TRBV5-1 and TRBJ2-3, the complete variable domain is KAGVTQTPRYLIKTRGQQVTLSCSPISGHRSVSWYQQTPGQGLQFLFEYFSETQRNKGNFPGRFSGRQFSNSRSEMNVSTLELGDSALYLCASSLGQGLGNTQYFGPGTRLTVL.

V usage is TRBV7-3 and J usage is TRBJ2-7, with 8 bases lining up with TRBD1. The J segment lost 2 bases and the V segment lost 0 bases, leaving 3 bases of the junction unmatched. The CDR3 has 15 amino acids. Germline assignment: CDR1 SGHTA and CDR2 FQGTGA. The CDR3 sequence is CASSLTRTGPYEQYF. The CDR3 DNA follows: TGTGCCAGCAGCTTAACAAGGACAGGGCCCTACGAGCAGTACTTC.

The rearrangement uses TRBV18 and TRBJ2-7; TRBD1 matches 7 bases. Germline CDR1 and CDR2: KGHSH and LQKENI. V lost 4 bases to trimming and J lost 1 base; unmatched junction nucleotides: 7. The CDR3 contains 15 residues. In DNA form, the CDR3 reads TGTGCCAGCTCACGAGACAGGGCTGCGTCCTACGAGCAGTACTTC. It codes for CASSRDRAASYEQYF.

The chain joins TRBV10-1 to TRBJ2-6, with 9 bases identical to TRBD2. V lost 3 bases and J lost 1; bases outside the gene matches: 7. The V gene's germline CDR1 is WNHNN and CDR2 SYGVQD (reference sequence). The CDR3 is 18 residues long. The CDR3 bases are TGCGCCAGCAGTGATCTAGCGGGAACGAGTTCTGGGGCCAACGTCCTGACTTTC. Protein: CASSDLAGTSSGANVLTF.

The CDR3 spells CASAFRSTGLDDTQYF. The CDR3 DNA reads as TGTGCCAGCGCCTTCCGCTCGACAGGGCTAGATGATACGCAGTATTTT. The chain couples TRBV7-8 to TRBJ2-3; 7 bases agree with TRBD1. Germline CDR1 is SGHVS and CDR2 is FQNEAQ. CDR3 length equals 16 residues. The V and J ends lost 8 bases and 6 bases, in that order; junction bases with no gene match: 17.

This clone was observed a few times. This sequence joins TRBV27 and TRBJ1-4, with TRBD1 matching 9 bases. The CDR3 is 15 amino acids. The germline gives CDR1 MNHEY, CDR2 SMNVEV (reference sequence). V gave up 0 bases and J gave up 5 bases; unmatched junction bases: 1. As DNA, the CDR3 is TGTGCCAGCAGTTTATCCGACAGGGGGAATGAAAAACTGTTTTTT. Protein product: CASSLSDRGNEKLFF.

The rearrangement joins TRBV27 to TRBJ2-4; TRBD1 matches at 8 bases. The CDR3 sequence is 15 residues long. Trimming removed 6 bases from V and 0 bases from J; junction bases left unmatched: 4. In germline, CDR1 is MNHEY, CDR2 SMNVEV (reference sequence). The CDR3, as DNA: TGTGCCAGCAGCCAGGGGGCTCTAGCCAAAAACATTCAGTACTTC. This translates into CASSQGALAKNIQYF.

V usage is TRBV7-6 and J usage is TRBJ2-5; TRBD1 might be the D (6 bases). The CDR3 covers 14 residues. V was trimmed by 3 bases and J by 0 bases, leaving 8 bases between them. Germline CDR1 is SGHVS and CDR2 is FNYEAQ. The CDR3 sequence is CASSLGHYQETQYF. In DNA form, the CDR3 reads TGTGCCAGCAGCTTGGGACACTACCAAGAGACCCAGTACTTC.

The chain links TRBV7-9 to TRBJ2-5, with D possibly matching TRBD2 (7 bases). Germline V gives CDR1 SEHNR, CDR2 FQNEAQ (reference sequence). V gave up 5 bases and J gave up 4 bases, with 20 bases separating them. The CDR3 has 16 residues. For the CDR3, the DNA is TGTGCCAGCAGCCTGGGGGGGGGCGCTGGCAGAGAGACCCAGTACTTC. It yields the protein CASSLGGGAGRETQYF.

The rearrangement uses TRBV6-5 and TRBJ1-2, with TRBD1 identical over 10 bases. Germline V gene lookup returns CDR1 MNHEY and CDR2 SVGAGI. Trimming took 2 bases from V and 4 from J; bases not matched to a gene: 7. CDR3 length: 16 residues. CDR3 sequence (DNA): TGTGCCAGCAGTTACGTTGGGACAGGGGCTTCCTATGGCTACACCTTC. Its translation: CASSYVGTGASYGYTF.

The chain employs TRBV28 and TRBJ2-7, with 10 bases aligning to TRBD1. In germline, CDR1 is MDHEN, CDR2 SYDVKM. Unmatched junction bases numbered 6, after V lost 5 bases and J lost 8 bases. The CDR3 runs 13 residues. DNA of the CDR3: TGTGCCAGCAGTACGACAGGGGGCTCCCAGCAGTACTTC. It yields the protein CASSTTGGSQQYF.

The CDR3 coding sequence is TGTGCCAGCTCACCGAGACTAGCGGGACCTCCGGATGAGCAGTTCTTC. Translating gives CASSPRLAGPPDEQFF. The rearrangement uses TRBV18 and TRBJ2-1; TRBD2 aligns across 11 bases. This CDR3 has 16 amino acids. The ends lost 3 bases at V and 8 bases at J; junction bases unmatched: 9. The V gene's germline CDR1 is KGHSH and CDR2 LQKENI.

The chain employs TRBV18 and TRBJ2-5, with D hard to call. Trimming shortened V by 3 bases and J by 4 bases, and 9 bases separated the two germline ends. Germline V lookup: CDR1 KGHSH, CDR2 LQKENI. CDR3 length equals 13 residues. The CDR3 is CASSPGLGETQYF. The CDR3 DNA reads TGTGCCAGCTCACCCGGGTTGGGAGAGACCCAGTACTTC.

The chain recombines TRBV6-6 with TRBJ2-7; TRBD2 is a possible D gene (7 bases). V was shortened by 7 bases and J by 4 bases, with 8 bases between the two germline ends. Per the germline V gene, CDR1 is MNHNY and CDR2 is SVGAGI (reference sequence). The CDR3 length is 11 residues. The CDR3 reads CASKGGYEQYF. CDR3 bases: TGTGCCAGCAAGGGGGGGTACGAGCAGTACTTC.